This T cell receptor beta chain was captured in a study of T cell repertoires in cytomegalovirus infection. Study summary: Use of recently identified HLA-C-restricted and well-studied HLA-B-restricted CMV epitopes was part of the study. In public TCR beta signatures, there were indications of both CMV infection and matching HLA type. Study conclusions and caveats: It was HLA-C-restricted CMV-specific TCR beta clonotypes that dominated the response ex vivo. The cumulative frequency of public TCR beta families distinguished individuals who carried CMV together with the relevant HLA.

Turning to this clonotype: Its antigen is undetermined.

One entry per CDR3 protein results from TCRdb running MiXCR on the reads. The sample consists of about 89,000 distinct CDR3 sequences, roughly 29% of them appearing once. V gave up 5 bases and J gave up 3 bases, with 14 bases separating them. The CDR3 has 15 amino acids. Germline V lookup: CDR1 SEHNR, CDR2 FQNEAQ (reference sequence). This clonotype was obtained from a human donor in good health (CMV status not recorded). Some clones in this sample may be carry-over from other donors' samples. Here the sequenced sample was CD8+ T cells from cultured PBMCs, taken from culture after CMV antigen stimulation. The rearrangement links TRBV7-9 to TRBJ2-1; weak D call: TRBD1 (6 bases). As DNA, the CDR3 is TGTGCCAGCAGCACCTCCGGGACAAACTACAATGAGCAGTTCTTC. This translates into CASSTSGTNYNEQFF.